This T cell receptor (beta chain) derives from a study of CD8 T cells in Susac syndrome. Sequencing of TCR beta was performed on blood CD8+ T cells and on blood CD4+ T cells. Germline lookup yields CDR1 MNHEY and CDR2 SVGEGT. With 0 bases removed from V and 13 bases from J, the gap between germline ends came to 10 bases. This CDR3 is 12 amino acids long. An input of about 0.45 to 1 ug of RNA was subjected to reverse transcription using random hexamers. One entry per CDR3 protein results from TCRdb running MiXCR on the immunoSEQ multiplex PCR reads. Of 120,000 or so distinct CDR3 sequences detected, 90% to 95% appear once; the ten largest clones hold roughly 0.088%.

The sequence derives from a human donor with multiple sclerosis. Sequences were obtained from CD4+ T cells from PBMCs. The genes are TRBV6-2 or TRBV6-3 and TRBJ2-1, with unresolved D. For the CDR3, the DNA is TGTGCCAGCAGTTACTCGAACACCCCACAGTTCTTC. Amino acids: CASSYSNTPQFF.